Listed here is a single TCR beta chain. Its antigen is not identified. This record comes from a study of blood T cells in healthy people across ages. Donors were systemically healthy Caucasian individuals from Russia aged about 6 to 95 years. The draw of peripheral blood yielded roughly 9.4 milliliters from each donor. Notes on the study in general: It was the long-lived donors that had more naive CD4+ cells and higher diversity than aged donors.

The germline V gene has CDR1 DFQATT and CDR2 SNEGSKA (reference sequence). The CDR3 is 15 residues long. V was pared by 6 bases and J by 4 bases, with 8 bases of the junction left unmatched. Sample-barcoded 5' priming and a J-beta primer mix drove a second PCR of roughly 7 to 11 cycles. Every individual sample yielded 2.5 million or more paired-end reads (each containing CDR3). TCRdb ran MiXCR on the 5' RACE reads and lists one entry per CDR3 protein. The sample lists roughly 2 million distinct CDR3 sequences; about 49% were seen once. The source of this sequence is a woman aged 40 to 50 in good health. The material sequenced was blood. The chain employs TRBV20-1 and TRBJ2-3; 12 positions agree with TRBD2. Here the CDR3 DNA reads TGCAGTGCGAGCAGACTAGCGGGAGAAGCAGATACGCAGTATTTT. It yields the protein CSASRLAGEADTQYF.